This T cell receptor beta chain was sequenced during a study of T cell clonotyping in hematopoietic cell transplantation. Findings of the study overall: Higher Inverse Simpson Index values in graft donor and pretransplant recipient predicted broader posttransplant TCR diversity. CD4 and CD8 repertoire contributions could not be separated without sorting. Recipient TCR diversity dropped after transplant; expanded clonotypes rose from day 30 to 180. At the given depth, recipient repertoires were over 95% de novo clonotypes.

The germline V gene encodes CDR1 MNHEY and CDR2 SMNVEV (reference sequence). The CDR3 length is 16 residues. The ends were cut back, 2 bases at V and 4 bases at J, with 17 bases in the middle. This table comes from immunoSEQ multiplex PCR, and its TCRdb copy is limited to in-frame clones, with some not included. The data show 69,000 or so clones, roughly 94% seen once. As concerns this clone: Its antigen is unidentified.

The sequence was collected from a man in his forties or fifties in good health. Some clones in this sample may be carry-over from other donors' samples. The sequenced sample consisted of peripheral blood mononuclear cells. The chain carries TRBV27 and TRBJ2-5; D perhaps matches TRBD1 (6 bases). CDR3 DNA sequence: TGTGCCAGCAGTTTACGTTCCAGGGGTTCTGGAGAGACCCAGTACTTC. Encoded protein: CASSLRSRGSGETQYF.